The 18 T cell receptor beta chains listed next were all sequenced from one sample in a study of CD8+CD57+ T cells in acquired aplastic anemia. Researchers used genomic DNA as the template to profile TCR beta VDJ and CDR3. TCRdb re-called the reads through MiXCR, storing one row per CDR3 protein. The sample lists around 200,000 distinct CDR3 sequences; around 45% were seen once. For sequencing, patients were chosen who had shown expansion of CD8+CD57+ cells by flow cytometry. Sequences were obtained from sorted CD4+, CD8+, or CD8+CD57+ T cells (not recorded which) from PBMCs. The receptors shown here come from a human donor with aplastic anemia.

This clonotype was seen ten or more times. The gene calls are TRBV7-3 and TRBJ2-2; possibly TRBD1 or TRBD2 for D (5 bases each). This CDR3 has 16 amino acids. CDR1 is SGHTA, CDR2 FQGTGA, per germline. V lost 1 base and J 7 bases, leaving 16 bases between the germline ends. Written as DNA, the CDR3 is TGTGCCAGCAGCTTAAAACCCGGGACGACACGCGGGGAGCTGTTTTTT. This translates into CASSLKPGTTRGELFF.

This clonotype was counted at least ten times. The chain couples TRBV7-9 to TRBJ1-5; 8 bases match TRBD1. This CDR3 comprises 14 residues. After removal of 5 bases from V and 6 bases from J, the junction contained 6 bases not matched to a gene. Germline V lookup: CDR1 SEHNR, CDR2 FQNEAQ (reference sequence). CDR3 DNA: TGTGCCAGCAGCGTAACAGGGGGAGGTCAGCCCCAGCATTTT. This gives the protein CASSVTGGGQPQHF.

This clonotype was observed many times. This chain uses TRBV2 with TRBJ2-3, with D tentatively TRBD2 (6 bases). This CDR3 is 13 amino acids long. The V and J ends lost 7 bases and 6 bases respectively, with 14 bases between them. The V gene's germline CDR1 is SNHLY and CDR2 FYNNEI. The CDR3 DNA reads TGTGCCAGCATTAGCGGCCCCACGGATACGCAGTATTTT. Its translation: CASISGPTDTQYF.

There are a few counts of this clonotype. The CDR3 loop is CASSFGLNNEQFF. In DNA form, the CDR3 reads TGTGCCAGCAGCTTCGGACTGAACAATGAGCAGTTCTTC. The V gene is TRBV2, the J gene TRBJ2-1, with D perhaps matching TRBD2 (5 bases). This CDR3 is 13 amino acids long. Trimming removed 6 bases from V and 5 bases from J, with 11 bases in between. CDR1 and CDR2 from the germline V gene are SNHLY and FYNNEI.

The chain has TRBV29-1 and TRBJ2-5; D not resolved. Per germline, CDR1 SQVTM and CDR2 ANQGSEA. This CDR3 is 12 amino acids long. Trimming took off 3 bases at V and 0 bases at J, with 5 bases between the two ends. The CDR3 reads CSVDRYQETQYF. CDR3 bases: TGCAGCGTTGACAGGTACCAAGAGACCCAGTACTTC.

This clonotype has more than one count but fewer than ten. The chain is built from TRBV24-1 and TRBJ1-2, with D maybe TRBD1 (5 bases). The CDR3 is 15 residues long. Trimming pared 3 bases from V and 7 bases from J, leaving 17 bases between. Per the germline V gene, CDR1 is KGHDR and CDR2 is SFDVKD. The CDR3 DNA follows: TGTGCCACCAGTGATCCGCATACGGGGGAGGCTGGCTACACCTTC. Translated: CATSDPHTGEAGYTF.

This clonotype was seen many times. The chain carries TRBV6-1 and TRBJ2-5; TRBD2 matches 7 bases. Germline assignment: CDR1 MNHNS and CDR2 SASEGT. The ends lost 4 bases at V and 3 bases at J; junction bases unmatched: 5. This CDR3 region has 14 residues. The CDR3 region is CASSGMGGEETQYF. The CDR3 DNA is TGTGCCAGCAGTGGGATGGGAGGGGAAGAGACCCAGTACTTC.

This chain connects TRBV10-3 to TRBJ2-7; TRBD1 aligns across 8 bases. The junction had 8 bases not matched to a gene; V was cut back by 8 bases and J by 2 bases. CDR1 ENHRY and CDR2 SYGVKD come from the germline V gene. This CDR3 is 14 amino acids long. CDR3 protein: CAILEDRAPYEQYF. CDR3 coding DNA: TGTGCCATCCTCGAGGACAGGGCCCCCTACGAGCAGTACTTC.

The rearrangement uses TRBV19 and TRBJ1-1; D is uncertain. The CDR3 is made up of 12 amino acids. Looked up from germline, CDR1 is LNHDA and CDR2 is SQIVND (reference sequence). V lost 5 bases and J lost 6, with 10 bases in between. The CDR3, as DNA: TGTGCCAGTAGTCCGGGTTCTGCTGAAGCTTTCTTT. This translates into CASSPGSAEAFF.

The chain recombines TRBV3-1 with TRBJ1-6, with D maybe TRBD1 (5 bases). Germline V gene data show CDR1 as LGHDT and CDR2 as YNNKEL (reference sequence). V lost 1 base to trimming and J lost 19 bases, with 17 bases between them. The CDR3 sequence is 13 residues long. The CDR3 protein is CASSQGPGRSAHF. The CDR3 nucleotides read TGTGCCAGCAGCCAAGGTCCAGGGAGGTCAGCTCACTTT.

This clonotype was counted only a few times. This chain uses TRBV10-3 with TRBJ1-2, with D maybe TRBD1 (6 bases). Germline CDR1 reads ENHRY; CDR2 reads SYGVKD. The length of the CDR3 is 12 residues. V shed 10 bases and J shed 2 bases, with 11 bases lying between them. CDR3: CATAGTNYGYTF. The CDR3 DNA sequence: TGTGCCACGGCCGGGACAAACTATGGCTACACCTTC.

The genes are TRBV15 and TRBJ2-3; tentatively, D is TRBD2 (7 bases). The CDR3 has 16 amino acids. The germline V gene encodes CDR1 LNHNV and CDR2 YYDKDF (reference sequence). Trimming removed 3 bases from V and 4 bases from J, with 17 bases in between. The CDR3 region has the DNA TGTGCCACCAGCAGTCAGAGGGGGGGCTACGCAGATACGCAGTATTTT. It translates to CATSSQRGGYADTQYF.

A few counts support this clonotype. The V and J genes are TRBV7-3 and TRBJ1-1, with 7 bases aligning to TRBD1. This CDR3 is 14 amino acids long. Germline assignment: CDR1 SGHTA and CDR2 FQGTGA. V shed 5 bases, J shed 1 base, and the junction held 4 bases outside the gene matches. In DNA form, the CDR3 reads TGTGCCAGCAGCGGGGGGACAGAGAACACTGAAGCTTTCTTT. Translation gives CASSGGTENTEAFF.

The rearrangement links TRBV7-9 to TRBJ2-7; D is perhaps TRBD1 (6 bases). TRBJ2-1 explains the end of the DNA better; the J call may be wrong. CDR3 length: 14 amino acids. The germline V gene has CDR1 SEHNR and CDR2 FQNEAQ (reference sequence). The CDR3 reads CASSFRDNSNEQFF. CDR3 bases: TGTGCCAGCAGCTTCCGGGACAACTCCAATGAGCAGTTCTTC.

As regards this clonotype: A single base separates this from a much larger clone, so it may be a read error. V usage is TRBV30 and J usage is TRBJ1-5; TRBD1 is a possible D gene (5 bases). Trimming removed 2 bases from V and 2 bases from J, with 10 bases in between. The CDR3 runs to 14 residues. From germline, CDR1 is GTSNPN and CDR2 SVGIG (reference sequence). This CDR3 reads CAWSRGRGNQPQHF. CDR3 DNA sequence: TGTGCCTGGAGTCGGGGCAGGGGCAATCAGCCCCAGCATTTT.

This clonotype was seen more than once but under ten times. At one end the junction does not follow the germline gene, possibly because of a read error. The CDR3 DNA follows: TGCGGTGCTAGAGATCTGGGGGGTGGTGGAGAAAAACTGTTTTTT. Its protein is CGARDLGGGGEKLFF. V usage is TRBV20-1 and J usage is TRBJ1-4; D is perhaps TRBD1 (5 bases). The CDR3 extends over 15 amino acids. Per the germline V gene, CDR1 is DFQATT and CDR2 is SNEGSKA (reference sequence).

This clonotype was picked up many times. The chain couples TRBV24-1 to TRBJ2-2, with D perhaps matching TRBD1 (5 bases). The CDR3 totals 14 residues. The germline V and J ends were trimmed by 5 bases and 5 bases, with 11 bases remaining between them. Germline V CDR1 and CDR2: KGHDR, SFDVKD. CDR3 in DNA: TGTGCCACCAGTGTTGGGGCTCGGACCGGGGAGCTGTTTTTT. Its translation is CATSVGARTGELFF.

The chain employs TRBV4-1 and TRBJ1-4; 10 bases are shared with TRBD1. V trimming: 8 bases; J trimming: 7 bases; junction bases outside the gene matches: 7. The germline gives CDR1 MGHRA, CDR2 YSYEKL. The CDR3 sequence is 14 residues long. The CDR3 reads CASHRQGASEKLFF. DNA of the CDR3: TGCGCCAGCCACAGACAGGGGGCGTCTGAAAAACTGTTTTTT.